This T cell receptor (beta chain) was obtained from a study of post-analysis software for immune sequencing data (dated by TCRdb to between 2014 and 2017). Turning to the overall study: Recorded disease courses included relapsing-remitting, secondary progressive and progressive-relapsing multiple sclerosis, with some patients lacking subtype annotation. The multiple sclerosis patient repertoires were compared with some twelve previously published healthy control repertoires from donors aged roughly 6 to 25 years. A subset of samples was prepared in parallel using single-end sample barcoding, then pooled and co-amplified after Illumina adapter ligation.

TCR beta repertoires were profiled from peripheral blood of 13 young patients with multiple sclerosis to demonstrate the VDJtools post-analysis software. The multiple sclerosis patients were children and adolescents between roughly 6 and 17 years of age. The paper's findings and limits, for the study overall: Direct clustering with F measure showed strong co-clustering of samples prepared in the same batch, prompting a batch-effect correction. The multiple sclerosis patient group was slightly younger than the control group. Significantly higher frequencies in patients than in controls were found for several TRBV segments, including TRBV5-6, TRBV5-1 and TRBV20-1. Multiple sclerosis patients had significantly lower normalized Chao1 diversity than controls, a result that suggests substantial peripheral T-cell clonal expansion.

V was cut back by 8 bases and J by 5 bases, leaving a gap of 9 bases between them. Counted from cysteine to phenylalanine, this CDR3 has 10 amino acids. Only the CDR3 portion is preserved as DNA: 30 bases, with reading frame beginning at the first base. Via the germline V gene, CDR1 is SQVTM and CDR2 ANQGSEA. Library preparation was by PCR. The sequencer listed for this sample is Illumina HiSeq 2500. Unique molecular identifiers were incorporated into TCR beta cDNA libraries to reduce PCR and sequencing biases. Some 500,000 cDNA molecules were obtained for every 1 to 10 million input T cells, so each molecule roughly corresponded to one T cell. Patient libraries were prepared and sequenced with the same protocol used for the earlier healthy control dataset. Within a given batch, samples were prepared together, multiplexed and sequenced on the same HiSeq lane. On the study's bioinformatics: Raw barcoded reads were processed with MIGEC, discarding single-read molecular identifier groups before consensus assembly and CDR3 extraction. VDJtools was used for post-analysis of the clonotype tables, and diversity was normalized by down-sampling every dataset to the size of the smallest sample. To correct batch-related cross-sample contamination, repertoire overlap clustering matched CDR3 amino acid sequences but not nucleotide sequences. The public reads were run again by TCRdb, first through fastp at Q25 and then through MiXCR, and only productive beta chains were kept. One record per CDR3 amino acid sequence lists the most common genes and DNA. The V and J calls and clone size are TCRdb's, not the authors'. The sample has hundreds of thousands of distinct CDR3 sequences on record, 30% of them singletons. In total, the top ten clones hold about 0.5% of the sample.

This clonotype occurred many times. Its recognized antigen is unknown. No much larger clonotype is one base removed from it; base qualities were not supplied. The chain is encoded by TRBV29-1 joined to TRBJ2-5; the D gene lacks a confident call. The sample comprised blood. The origin of this receptor is a girl aged 5 to 17 with multiple sclerosis. The CDR3 protein sequence reads: CSSKSETQYF. The DNA sequence follows: TGCAGCTCCAAATCTGAGACCCAGTACTTC.